These 32 T cell receptor beta chains came from one sample sequenced in a study of shared clonotypes between healthy human individuals. TCRdb's table, derived via immunoSEQ multiplex PCR, lists solely in-frame clones and lacks some. The repertoire includes some 1.5 million clones, 98% of them detected once, and about 0.42% sits in the top ten. The specimen sequenced was naive CD4+ T cells sorted from blood. Subset of the sample: CD45RA+ positively selected. These receptors were obtained from a man aged 25-45 years in good health.

The chain links TRBV6-5 to TRBJ2-7, with D tentatively TRBD1 (7 bases). Trimming stripped 2 bases from V and 1 base from J, with 12 bases between. The CDR3 has 15 amino acids. In germline, CDR1 is MNHEY, CDR2 SVGAGI. Here the CDR3 reads CASSYQPGGSYEQYF. CDR3 nucleotide sequence: TGTGCCAGCAGTTACCAGCCAGGGGGGTCCTACGAGCAGTACTTC.

The V call is TRBV9, the J call TRBJ2-7, with D perhaps assigned TRBD1 or TRBD2 (5 bases each). Germline CDR1 is SGDLS and CDR2 is YYNGEE. V was pared by 0 bases and J by 3 bases, with 22 bases between. This CDR3 has 18 amino acids. CDR3 region: CASSVGALRAVGDYEQYF. In DNA, the CDR3 is TGTGCCAGCAGCGTAGGTGCCTTGAGGGCAGTAGGGGACTACGAGCAGTACTTC.

On this clone: Other DNA sequences in the sample encode the same CDR3. This chain links TRBV20-1 with TRBJ2-5; TRBD2 might be the D (6 bases). CDR1 DFQATT and CDR2 SNEGSKA come from the germline V gene (reference sequence). This CDR3 comprises 11 residues. The germline V and J ends were trimmed by 5 bases and 5 bases, with 9 bases remaining between them. The CDR3 DNA reads as TGCAGTGCTCGGGCGGGGGAGACCCAGTACTTC. It is translated as CSARAGETQYF.

The CDR3 loop reads CASSPRTGRNYEQYF. In nucleotides, the CDR3 is TGTGCCAGTAGTCCGCGGACAGGGAGGAACTACGAGCAGTACTTC. The rearrangement uses TRBV19 and TRBJ2-7; 8 nucleotides line up with TRBD1. Losses at the gene ends were 5 bases for V and 3 bases for J; bases not matched to a gene: 9. The CDR3 totals 15 residues. The V gene's germline CDR1 is LNHDA and CDR2 SQIVND (reference sequence).

This chain joins TRBV28 and TRBJ2-7, with 8 bases matching TRBD1. V dropped 0 bases and J dropped 7; count of bases not matched to a gene: 11. Germline V lookup: CDR1 MDHEN, CDR2 SYDVKM. This CDR3 spans 16 amino acids. CDR3 nucleotide sequence: TGTGCCAGCAGTTTATGGAGTGGGCAGGGGGCGCTTGAGCAGTACTTC. As protein: CASSLWSGQGALEQYF.

This clone was counted only a few times. The chain employs TRBV30 and TRBJ1-2; D ambiguous. V was cut by 3 bases and J by 8 bases, with 10 bases left in between. Germline loops: CDR1 GTSNPN, CDR2 SVGIG (reference sequence). There are 11 residues in the CDR3. The CDR3 sequence: CAWRWTEGYTF. Written as DNA, the CDR3 is TGTGCCTGGAGGTGGACGGAAGGCTACACCTTC.

V gene TRBV11-2 combines with J gene TRBJ2-1; D remains unclear. The V gene's germline CDR1 is SGHAT and CDR2 FQNNGV. The CDR3 loop spans 15 amino acids. Trimming pared 6 bases from V and 0 bases from J, leaving 12 bases between. The CDR3 DNA reads TGTGCCAGCAGTCTTACTGCAGGCTCCTACAATGAGCAGTTCTTC. Protein: CASSLTAGSYNEQFF.

Of note for this clone: Other DNA sequences in this specimen translate into the identical CDR3. The chain recombines TRBV7-3 with TRBJ2-3; D not certain. Germline V gene sequence: CDR1 SGHTA, CDR2 FQGTGA. Trimming removed 4 bases from V and 5 bases from J, with 7 bases in between. The CDR3 sequence is 12 residues long. In nucleotides, the CDR3 is TGTGCCAGCAGCTCCCAAGGAGATACGCAGTATTTT. It encodes CASSSQGDTQYF. Looking up the rest from reference TRBV7-3 and TRBJ2-3 gives the full variable domain: GAGVSQTPSNKVTEKGKYVELRCDPISGHTALYWYRQSLGQGPEFLIYFQGTGAADDSGLPNDRFFAVRPEGSVSTLKIQRTERGDSAVYLCASSSQGDTQYFGPGTRLTVL.

A word on this clone: The same CDR3 also results from other DNA sequences found in this sample. The chain has TRBV7-9 and TRBJ1-1; D not certain. V was trimmed by 1 base and J by 1 base, leaving 4 bases between them. The CDR3 spans 13 residues. The germline CDR1 and CDR2 sequences are SEHNR and FQNEAQ (reference sequence). The CDR3 loop reads CASSLVTNTEAFF. The CDR3 DNA sequence: TGTGCCAGCAGCTTAGTCACGAACACTGAAGCTTTCTTT.

V is TRBV18 and J is TRBJ2-2; D is unclear. Trimming cost V 3 bases and J 7 bases, with 9 bases left between them. The CDR3 totals 13 residues. Looked up from germline, CDR1 is KGHSH and CDR2 is LQKENI. The CDR3 spells CASSPPVNGELFF. CDR3 DNA sequence: TGTGCCAGCTCACCTCCGGTGAACGGGGAGCTGTTTTTT. Complete variable domain (other parts from reference TRBV18 and TRBJ2-2): NAGVMQNPRHLVRRRGQEARLRCSPMKGHSHVYWYRQLPEEGLKFMVYLQKENIIDESGMPKERFSAEFPKEGPSILRIQQVVRGDSAAYFCASSPPVNGELFFGEGSRLTVL.

The J gene is TRBJ1-1, the V gene TRBV5-8; 7 bases agree with TRBD1. This CDR3 region has 16 residues. Germline values: CDR1 SGHTS, CDR2 YDEGEE. Losses at the gene ends were 5 bases for V and 0 bases for J; bases not matched to a gene: 10. For the CDR3, the DNA is TGTGCCAGCAGGAAGAGACAGGGCCAAATGAACACTGAAGCTTTCTTT. Encoded protein: CASRKRQGQMNTEAFF.

The chain links TRBV11-2 to TRBJ2-1; either TRBD1 or TRBD2 may fit D (7 bases each). This CDR3 has 18 amino acids. Trimming removed 5 bases from V and 5 bases from J, with 25 bases in between. The germline CDR1 and CDR2 sequences are SGHAT and FQNNGV. The CDR3 nucleotides are TGTGCCAGCAGCCATAAGACAGGGCCGGGTACTAGCGACAATGAGCAGTTCTTC. It specifies CASSHKTGPGTSDNEQFF.

This chain links TRBV12-5 with TRBJ2-1, with D possibly matching TRBD2 (6 bases). Germline CDR1 reads LGHNT; CDR2 reads FRNRAP. The V end lost 0 bases, the J end lost 3 bases, and 12 bases lay between the germline ends. CDR3 size: 16 residues. This CDR3 reads CASGLVTGRYYNEQFF. CDR3 sequence (DNA): TGTGCTAGTGGTTTGGTAACCGGGAGATACTACAATGAGCAGTTCTTC.

The gene calls are TRBV29-1 and TRBJ2-4, with a weak D call TRBD2 (6 bases). This CDR3 spans 13 amino acids. Germline V gene data show CDR1 as SQVTM and CDR2 as ANQGSEA. Trimming took off 6 bases at V and 7 bases at J, with 16 bases between the two ends. The CDR3 loop is CSVLAVRENIQYF. CDR3 bases: TGCAGCGTGTTAGCGGTTAGAGAGAACATTCAGTACTTC.

The chain recombines TRBV7-8 with TRBJ2-6; 7 nucleotides match TRBD1. V was pared by 6 bases and J by 4 bases, with 15 bases of the junction left unmatched. Germline CDR1 reads SGHVS; CDR2 reads FQNEAQ. The CDR3 is 18 amino acids. The DNA of the CDR3 is TGTGCCAGCAGTCGACAGGGAAAATGGTCGGAGGGGGCCAACGTCCTGACTTTC. Amino acids: CASSRQGKWSEGANVLTF.

This clone was detected only once. The chain has TRBV9 and TRBJ2-2; the match to TRBD1 covers 7 bases. CDR3 size: 13 residues. V gave up 4 bases and J gave up 6 bases; unmatched junction bases: 3. The V gene's germline CDR1 is SGDLS and CDR2 YYNGEE. The CDR3 protein is CASSPDRAGELFF. In DNA form, the CDR3 reads TGTGCCAGCAGCCCCGACAGGGCCGGGGAGCTGTTTTTT.

V is TRBV5-1 and J is TRBJ2-3, with D possibly being TRBD2 (5 bases). The CDR3 is 14 residues long. V lost 0 bases to trimming and J lost 7 bases, with 12 bases between them. The germline V gene has CDR1 SGHRS and CDR2 YFSETQ. This CDR3 is CASSLATRLNTQYF. In DNA, the CDR3 is TGCGCCAGCAGCTTGGCCACTAGGTTGAATACGCAGTATTTT.

V usage is TRBV5-6 and J usage is TRBJ2-7; 13 bases fit TRBD2. The CDR3 loop spans 16 amino acids. The V gene end was trimmed by 3 bases and the J gene end by 5 bases; junction bases not matched to a gene: 8. CDR1 and CDR2 (germline): SGHDT, YYEEEE. This CDR3 reads CASSSRLGLAGHEQYF. The CDR3 DNA is TGTGCCAGCAGCTCCAGACTGGGACTAGCGGGACACGAGCAGTACTTC.

The rearrangement uses TRBV2 and TRBJ2-7; 13 bases match TRBD2. CDR1 and CDR2 (germline): SNHLY, FYNNEI. This CDR3 has 15 residues. Germline trimming cut 10 bases from V and 7 bases from J; bases unmatched to any gene: 13. CDR3 amino acids: CATAGLAGYYKEQYF. In DNA, the CDR3 is TGTGCCACAGCGGGACTAGCGGGATATTATAAGGAGCAGTACTTC. Filled out from reference TRBV2 and TRBJ2-7, the complete variable domain reads EPEVTQTPSHQVTQMGQEVILRCVPISNHLYFYWYRQILGQKVEFLVSFYNNEISEKSEIFDDQFSVERPDGSNFTLKIRSTKLEDSAMYFCATAGLAGYYKEQYFGPGTRLTVT.

J is TRBJ2-1 and V is TRBV6-5; the match to TRBD2 covers 11 bases. Germline V lookup: CDR1 MNHEY, CDR2 SVGAGI. V shed 2 bases, J shed 8 bases, and the junction held 5 bases outside the gene matches. The CDR3 has 15 amino acids. The CDR3 nucleotides are TGTGCCAGCAGTTACACTAGCGGGAGCGGGTATGAGCAGTTCTTC. Its translation: CASSYTSGSGYEQFF.

A remark on this clone: The sample contains more than one DNA sequence encoding this CDR3. In nucleotides, the CDR3 is TGTGCCAGCAGTTTGAGGTACAATGAGCAGTTCTTC. Protein: CASSLRYNEQFF. V and J are TRBV28 and TRBJ2-1; D remains unclear. V lost 3 bases, J lost 4 bases, and 4 bases lay in between. The length of the CDR3 is 12 residues. Germline-derived CDR1 and CDR2 are MDHEN and SYDVKM. Variable domain in full (rest from reference TRBV28 and TRBJ2-1): DVKVTQSSRYLVKRTGEKVFLECVQDMDHENMFWYRQDPGLGLRLIYFSYDVKMKEKGDIPEGYSVSREKKERFSLILESASTNQTSMYLCASSLRYNEQFFGPGTRLTVL.

This sequence joins TRBV5-1 and TRBJ1-2; TRBD1 aligns across 7 bases. V gave up 3 bases and J gave up 6 bases; unmatched junction bases: 11. The CDR3 runs 15 residues. Germline lookup yields CDR1 SGHRS and CDR2 YFSETQ. The DNA of the CDR3 is TGCGCCAGCAGCTATTCGCAGGGGGACATCGATGGCTACACCTTC. This gives the protein CASSYSQGDIDGYTF.

The genes are TRBV5-4 and TRBJ2-7; the D gene is possibly TRBD1 (5 bases). This CDR3 is built from 15 residues. From germline, CDR1 is SGHNT and CDR2 YYREEE (reference sequence). V lost 2 bases and J lost 0, with 12 bases in between. The CDR3 sequence: CASSLGALSSYEQYF. DNA for the CDR3: TGTGCCAGCAGCTTAGGGGCGCTTAGCTCCTACGAGCAGTACTTC.

J is TRBJ2-5 and V is TRBV6-6; 7 bases align to TRBD1. Germline-derived CDR1 and CDR2 are MNHNY and SVGAGI (reference sequence). Unmatched junction bases numbered 6, after V lost 5 bases and J lost 6 bases. The CDR3 runs 13 residues. CDR3 sequence (DNA): TGTGCCAGCAGTGAGACAGGGAGACAGACCCAGTACTTC. It codes for CASSETGRQTQYF.

In the case of this clone: The sample has other DNA sequences that encode this CDR3 too. The chain is built from TRBV28 and TRBJ2-3; D call uncertain. Germline V CDR1 and CDR2: MDHEN, SYDVKM. The CDR3 is 12 amino acids. The V end was cut by 6 bases, the J end by 2 bases, with 6 bases between. The CDR3 loop reads CASSPPTDTQYF. The CDR3 DNA follows: TGTGCCAGCAGCCCCCCCACAGATACGCAGTATTTT.

The rearrangement joins TRBV9 to TRBJ2-5; D gene uncertain. This CDR3 contains 14 residues. The germline V and J ends were trimmed by 0 bases and 2 bases, with 8 bases remaining between them. The germline V gene encodes CDR1 SGDLS and CDR2 YYNGEE. Here the CDR3 reads CASSVGSTQETQYF. The CDR3 coding sequence is TGTGCCAGCAGCGTAGGGTCAACTCAAGAGACCCAGTACTTC.

A word on this clone: The same CDR3 also results from other DNA sequences found in this sample. The CDR3 reads CASSPTGVNTEAFF. DNA of the CDR3: TGTGCCAGCAGCCCCACGGGGGTCAACACTGAAGCTTTCTTT. V usage is TRBV7-9 and J usage is TRBJ1-1; a possible D gene is TRBD1 (5 bases). This CDR3 comprises 14 residues. Germline V gene lookup returns CDR1 SEHNR and CDR2 FQNEAQ (reference sequence). V lost 5 bases and J lost 2, with 12 bases in between.

The chain employs TRBV19 and TRBJ2-3; maybe TRBD1 (5 bases). V was pared by 6 bases and J by 0 bases, with 10 bases between. The CDR3 is made up of 14 amino acids. Germline lookup yields CDR1 LNHDA and CDR2 SQIVND (reference sequence). CDR3 region: CASRTTASTDTQYF. The CDR3 DNA follows: TGTGCCAGTAGGACGACAGCGAGCACAGATACGCAGTATTTT.

The chain combines TRBV7-2 with TRBJ1-1; D is unclear. V was pared by 2 bases and J by 9 bases, with 1 base between. Looked up from germline, CDR1 is SGHTA and CDR2 is FQGNSA. The CDR3 has 9 amino acids. CDR3 nucleotides: TGTGCCAGCAGCTTAAAAGCTTTCTTT. Translating gives CASSLKAFF.

V usage is TRBV4-3 and J usage is TRBJ2-3; the D gene is possibly TRBD2 (5 bases). V was cut by 1 base and J by 2 bases, with 13 bases left in between. The CDR3 sequence is 16 residues long. Germline-derived CDR1 and CDR2 are LGHNA and YSLEER. The CDR3: CASSQGVTGDTDTQYF. The CDR3 DNA follows: TGCGCCAGCAGCCAAGGAGTCACCGGGGACACAGATACGCAGTATTTT.

V gene TRBV5-4 combines with J gene TRBJ1-4, with D perhaps matching TRBD1 (6 bases). V lost 3 bases, J lost 6 bases, and 15 bases lay in between. The CDR3 is 15 amino acids. Germline V gene sequence: CDR1 SGHNT, CDR2 YYREEE (reference sequence). The chain's CDR3 is CASSSGGRPYEKLFF. In DNA form, the CDR3 reads TGTGCCAGCAGCTCTGGGGGGCGCCCCTATGAAAAACTGTTTTTT.

V and J are TRBV7-2 and TRBJ2-7; D possibly corresponds to TRBD2 (8 bases). Germline V gene sequence: CDR1 SGHTA, CDR2 FQGNSA. The V end was cut by 5 bases, the J end by 6 bases, with 20 bases between. CDR3 size: 15 residues. CDR3 amino acids: CASSTPGLDRAEQYF. For the CDR3, the DNA is TGTGCCAGCAGCACACCGGGACTAGACAGGGCCGAGCAGTACTTC. Supplemented by reference TRBV7-2 and TRBJ2-7, the full variable domain reads GAGVSQSPSNKVTEKGKDVELRCDPISGHTALYWYRQSLGQGLEFLIYFQGNSAPDKSGLPSDRFSAERTGGSVSTLTIQRTQQEDSAVYLCASSTPGLDRAEQYFGPGTRLTVT.